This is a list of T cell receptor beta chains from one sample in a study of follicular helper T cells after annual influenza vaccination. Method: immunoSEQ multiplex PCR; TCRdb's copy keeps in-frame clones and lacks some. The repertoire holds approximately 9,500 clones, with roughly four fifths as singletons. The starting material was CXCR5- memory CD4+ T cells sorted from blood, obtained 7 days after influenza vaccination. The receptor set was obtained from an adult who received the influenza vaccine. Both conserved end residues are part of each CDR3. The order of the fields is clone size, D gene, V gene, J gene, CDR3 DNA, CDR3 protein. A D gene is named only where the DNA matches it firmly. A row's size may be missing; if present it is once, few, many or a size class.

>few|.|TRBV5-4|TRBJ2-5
TGTGCCAGCAGCTTAACTAGCCTCGGGGAGACCCAGTACTTC
CASSLTSLGETQYF
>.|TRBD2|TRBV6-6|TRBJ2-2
TGTGCCAGCACTTTAAGACTAGCGGGGGACACCGGGGAGCTGTTTTTT
CASTLRLAGDTGELFF
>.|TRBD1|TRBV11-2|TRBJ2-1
TGTGCCAGCAGCCAGGGGACAGGGAATGAGCAGTTCTTC
CASSQGTGNEQFF
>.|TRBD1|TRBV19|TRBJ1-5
TGTGCCAGCTCATTCTCTGGGACAGGGGGCCGAAGGGGCAATCAGCCCCAGCATTTT
CASSFSGTGGRRGNQPQHF
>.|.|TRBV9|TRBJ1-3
TGTGCCAGCAGCGCCGCTGGGGGCCAAGTTGGAAACACCATATATTTT
CASSAAGGQVGNTIYF
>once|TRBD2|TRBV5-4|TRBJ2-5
TGTGCCAGCAGCATGCCGACTAGCGGGGTGGGGACCCAGTACTTC
CASSMPTSGVGTQYF
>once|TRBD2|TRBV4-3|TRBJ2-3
TGCGCCAGCAGCCAATCCCTAGCGGGAGCAGTAGATACGCAGTATTTT
CASSQSLAGAVDTQYF
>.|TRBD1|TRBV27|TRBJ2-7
TGTGCCAGCAGGCCCGGGGACAGGACCTACGAGCAGTACTTC
CASRPGDRTYEQYF
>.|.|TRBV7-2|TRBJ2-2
TGTGCCAGCAGCCCATATAGGAAGGGCGGGGAGCTGTTTTTT
CASSPYRKGGELFF
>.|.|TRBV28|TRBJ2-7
TGTGCCAGCAGTTTAAGGAGGGGACTCGAGGCCTACGAGCAGTACTTC
CASSLRRGLEAYEQYF
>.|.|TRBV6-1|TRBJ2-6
TGTGCCAGCAGGACAGGAAACTCTGGGGCCAACGTCCTGACTTTC
CASRTGNSGANVLTF
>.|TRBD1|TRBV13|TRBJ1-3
TGTGCCAGTTCCAGGGGGAGCTCTGGAAACACCATATATTTT
CASSRGSSGNTIYF
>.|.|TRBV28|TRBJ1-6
TGTGCCAGCAGCACAGGCGTGCCCCTCCACTTT
CASSTGVPLHF
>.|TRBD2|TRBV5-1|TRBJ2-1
TGCGCCAGCAGCTTGTTAGCGGGGGCCTCCTACAATGAGCAGTTCTTC
CASSLLAGASYNEQFF
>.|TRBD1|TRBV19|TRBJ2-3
TGTGCCAGTAGATATACCGGGACAGCGACCCTTCGGAGCAGCACAGATACGCAGTATTTT
CASRYTGTATLRSSTDTQYF
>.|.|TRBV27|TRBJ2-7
TGTGCCAGCAGTCCCCAGGGGTACGAGCAGTACTTC
CASSPQGYEQYF
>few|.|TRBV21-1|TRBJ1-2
TGTGCCAGCGAGCAGGGCCTCTATGGCTACACCTTC
CASEQGLYGYTF
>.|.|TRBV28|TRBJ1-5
TGTGCCAGCAGCTCCGGTTCCAATAGCAATCAGCCCCAGCATTTT
CASSSGSNSNQPQHF
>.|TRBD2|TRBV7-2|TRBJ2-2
TGTGCCAGCAGCTTTAGTAGCGGGGGAACCGGGGAGCTGTTTTTT
CASSFSSGGTGELFF
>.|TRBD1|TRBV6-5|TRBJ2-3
TGTGCCAGCAGTTACCGGGGACAGGGGTATTATACGCAGTATTTT
CASSYRGQGYYTQYF
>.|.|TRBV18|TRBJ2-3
TGTGCCAGCTCACCACCCCCCAGGCGCACAGATACGCAGTATTTT
CASSPPPRRTDTQYF
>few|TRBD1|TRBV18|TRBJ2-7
TGTGCCAGCTCACGCTCCGGGACAGGGGACGAGCAGTACTTC
CASSRSGTGDEQYF
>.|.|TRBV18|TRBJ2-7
TGTGCCAGCTCCCCCTTAGCCCGGGGATCGGGGTACGAGCAGTACTTC
CASSPLARGSGYEQYF
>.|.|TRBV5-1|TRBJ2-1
TGCGCCAGCAGCACCGGCCTAGCAGGCAATGAGCAGTTCTTC
CASSTGLAGNEQFF
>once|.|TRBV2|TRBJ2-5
TGTGCCAGCAGCCTCCAAGAGACCCAGTACTTC
CASSLQETQYF
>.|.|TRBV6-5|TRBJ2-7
TGTGCCAGCAGTTACTCTAGAGGTCCCTACGAGCAGTACTTC
CASSYSRGPYEQYF
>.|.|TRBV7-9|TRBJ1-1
TGTGCCAGCGAGCAGAACACTGAAGCTTTCTTT
CASEQNTEAFF
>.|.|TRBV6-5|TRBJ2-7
TGTGCCAGCAGCCGCCGGCCGGTAAATTACGAGCAGTACTTC
CASSRRPVNYEQYF
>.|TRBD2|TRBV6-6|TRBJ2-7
TGTGCCAGCACCATAGCGGGAGCTAACGAGCAGTACTTC
CASTIAGANEQYF
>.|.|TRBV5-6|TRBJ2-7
TGTGCCAGCAGCCGCTCACGAGGGATTCCCTACGAGCAGTACTTC
CASSRSRGIPYEQYF
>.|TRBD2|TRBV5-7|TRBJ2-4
TGTGCCAGCAGCGTTAGCGGGGGGGTGGGCATTCAGTACTTC
CASSVSGGVGIQYF
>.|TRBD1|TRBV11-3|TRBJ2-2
TGTGCCAGCAGCTTCGGGACAGGGGATCACACCGGGGAGCTGTTTTTT
CASSFGTGDHTGELFF
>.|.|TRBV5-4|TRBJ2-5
TGTGCCAGCAGCTTGTGGGAGCAGCCGGAGACCCAGTACTTC
CASSLWEQPETQYF
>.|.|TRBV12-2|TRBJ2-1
TGTGCAAGTCGCCCCAATCTATCCGCAAAAACTCGCGGGGTACCGTTCTTC
CASRPNLSAKTRGVPFF
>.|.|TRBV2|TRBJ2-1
TGTGCCAGCAGTGCCCTAGGGGCCTCCTACAATGAGCAGTTCTTC
CASSALGASYNEQFF
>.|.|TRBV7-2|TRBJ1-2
TGTGCCAGCAGCTTAGTGGGGAATCGGTTCTATGGCTACACCTTC
CASSLVGNRFYGYTF
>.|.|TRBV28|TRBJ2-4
TGTGCCAGCAGTCTAGTGGGAAACATTCAGTACTTC
CASSLVGNIQYF
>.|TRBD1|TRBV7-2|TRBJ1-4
TGTGCCAGCAGCTTAGGGACAGGGACCGAAAAACTGTTTTTT
CASSLGTGTEKLFF
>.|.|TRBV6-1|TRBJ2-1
TGTGCCAGCAGGCTAATTGTGGATGAGCAGTTCTTC
CASRLIVDEQFF
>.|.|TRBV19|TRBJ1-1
TGTGCCAGTAGTGCAGCCGGTGGCCTCATGAACACTGAAGCTTTCTTT
CASSAAGGLMNTEAFF
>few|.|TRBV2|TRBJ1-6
TGTGCCAGCAGTGAAGGGGTAGGCGGGGCAGCGCATTCACCCCTCCACTTT
CASSEGVGGAAHSPLHF
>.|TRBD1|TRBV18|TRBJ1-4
TGTGCCAGCTCACTACGGACAGGGAGTGAGGAAAAACTGTTTTTT
CASSLRTGSEEKLFF
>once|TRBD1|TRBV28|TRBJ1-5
TGTGCCAGCAGGATACAGGGGGCGCGGTGGGGCAATCAGCCCCAGCATTTT
CASRIQGARWGNQPQHF
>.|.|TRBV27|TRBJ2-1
TGTGCCAGCAGCACTTTCGGCTCCTACAATGAGCAGTTCTTC
CASSTFGSYNEQFF
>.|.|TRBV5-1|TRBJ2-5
TGCGCCAGCAGCTTGGGGACGGGGAGAGAGACCCAGTACTTC
CASSLGTGRETQYF
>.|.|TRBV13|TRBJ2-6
TGTGCCAGCAGCTTAGGCGGGGCCAACGTCCTGACTTTC
CASSLGGANVLTF
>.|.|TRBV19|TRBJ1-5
TGTGCCAGTGGTCCGGTGAATCGGAATCAGCCCCAGCATTTT
CASGPVNRNQPQHF
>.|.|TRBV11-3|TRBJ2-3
TGTGCCAGCAGTTCTCAGGGGTCCTCAGATACGCAGTATTTT
CASSSQGSSDTQYF
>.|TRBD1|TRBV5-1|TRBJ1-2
TGCGCCAGCAGGATCGGGACAGGGCAAAACTATGGCTACACCTTC
CASRIGTGQNYGYTF
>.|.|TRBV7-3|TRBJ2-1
TGTGCCAGCAGCTTAGCGGAGAACAATGAGCAGTTCTTC
CASSLAENNEQFF
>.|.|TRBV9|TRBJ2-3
TGTGCCAGCAGCTTCCGGGGAGCAGATACGCAGTATTTT
CASSFRGADTQYF
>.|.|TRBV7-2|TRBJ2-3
TGTGCCAGCAGCTTAGCAGGAGGGTACACAGATACGCAGTATTTT
CASSLAGGYTDTQYF
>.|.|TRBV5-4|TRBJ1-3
TGTGCCAGCAGCCCTGACCCCCTGGGAGCCTCTGGAAACACCATATATTTT
CASSPDPLGASGNTIYF
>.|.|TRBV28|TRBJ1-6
TGTGCCAGCGGGCGGGGGCGAAATTCACCCCTCCACTTT
CASGRGRNSPLHF
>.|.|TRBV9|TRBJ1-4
TGTGCCAGCAGCGTAGGGGGGTTCAAGGCAGAAAAACTGTTTTTT
CASSVGGFKAEKLFF
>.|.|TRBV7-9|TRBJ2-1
TGTGCCAGCAGCCCTCCAGGGAACTCCTACAATGAGCAGTTCTTC
CASSPPGNSYNEQFF
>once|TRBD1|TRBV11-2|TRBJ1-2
TGTGCCAGCAGCTGGGGAGGGGGCAGGGACTATGGCTACACCTTC
CASSWGGGRDYGYTF
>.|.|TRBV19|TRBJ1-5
TGTGCCAGTAGCCTCCGTTCAGGAGACCTTACCAATCAGCCCCAGCATTTT
CASSLRSGDLTNQPQHF